The sequence of this TCR beta chain was determined in a study of T-cell reconstitution after alpha-beta-depleted transplantation in children. Preparation of the TCRbeta library was carried out with unique molecular identifiers. TCRdb reprocessed the PCR reads via MiXCR and lists one record per CDR3 protein. The sample lists 200,000 to 250,000 distinct CDR3 sequences, 7.5% to 10% seen once, with 5.1% in the top ten. This clonotype was recorded many times. The input for sequencing was PBMCs from the stem cell graft donor, taken from the stem cell graft. The source is a human donor who donated a stem cell graft to a child with SCID.

The CDR3 nucleotides read TGCGCCAGCAGAAGGTACCAAGGTTCCCCCCCCAACGAGCAGTACTTC. Translation gives CASRRYQGSPPNEQYF. The genes are TRBV4-3 and TRBJ2-7; unclear D gene. The V gene's germline CDR1 is LGHNA and CDR2 YSLEER. The CDR3 runs to 16 residues. Trimming stripped 6 bases from V and 5 bases from J, with 23 bases between.